This record concerns one T cell receptor (beta chain) sequence. The data belong to a study of cytomegalovirus exposure and HLA in healthy donors. PCR involved 60 Vbeta and 13 Jbeta primers. Clones were read by immunoSEQ multiplex PCR, and TCRdb kept only the in-frame ones, dropping some. There are 99,000 or so clones in the sample; about 9.5% occur only once, and 5% to 6.5% lies in the top ten. Germline lookup yields CDR1 SQVTM and CDR2 ANQGSEA. The CDR3 length is 14 residues. V trimming: 8 bases; J trimming: 0 bases; junction bases outside the gene matches: 8. The clonotype was recovered from a man aged 40-49 years in good health and CMV-seropositive. The gene calls are TRBV29-1 and TRBJ2-7; TRBD2 matches 9 bases. The sequencing input was PBMCs. The CDR3 loop reads CSTKQRGDSYEQYF. The CDR3 nucleotides read TGCAGCACCAAGCAGCGGGGGGACTCCTACGAGCAGTACTTC.